These 30 T cell receptor beta chains share one sample of origin, sequenced in a study of CD8 T cells in ankylosing spondylitis. Their antigen targets remain unknown. Study results and caveats: Made up of about eight highly homologous variants, a TCR beta motif appeared characteristic of ankylosing spondylitis blood.

One entry per CDR3 protein results from TCRdb running MiXCR on the 5' RACE reads. There are about 220,000 distinct CDR3 sequences in the sample; about 7.3% occur only once, and 12% to 15% lies in the top ten. Input material: blood, either unsorted or a sorted T cell fraction (not recorded which). These receptors originate from a male donor with ankylosing spondylitis.

This clonotype has a count of ten or more. The chain recombines TRBV6-2 or TRBV6-3 with TRBJ2-7; TRBD2 is a possible D gene (6 bases). The CDR3 has 13 amino acids. Deletions cut 6 bases from V and 2 bases from J, with 11 bases between. CDR1 and CDR2 (germline): MNHEY, SVGEGT. CDR3 in amino acids: CASRWGRTYEQYF. In nucleotides, the CDR3 is TGTGCCAGCAGGTGGGGGAGGACCTACGAGCAGTACTTC.

This clonotype was recorded at least ten times. V is TRBV5-6 and J is TRBJ1-1; D not certain. Germline assignment: CDR1 SGHDT and CDR2 YYEEEE. This CDR3 region has 12 residues. V lost 0 bases, J lost 1 base, and 1 base lay in between. The chain's CDR3 is CASSLANTEAFF. In DNA, the CDR3 is TGTGCCAGCAGCTTGGCGAACACTGAAGCTTTCTTT.

The rearrangement uses TRBV11-3 and TRBJ1-1, with 7 bases fitting TRBD1. The CDR3 consists of 17 residues. Germline V gene sequence: CDR1 SGHNT, CDR2 YENEEA. Trimming removed 6 bases from V and 0 bases from J; junction bases left unmatched: 13. The CDR3 DNA reads as TGTGCCAGCAGTTTTGGACAGGAGCCCGACATGAACACTGAAGCTTTCTTT. This encodes CASSFGQEPDMNTEAFF.

This clonotype was recorded at least ten times. This chain joins TRBV12-5 and TRBJ1-5; unclear D gene. V gave up 7 bases and J gave up 1 base, with 8 bases separating them. Looked up from germline, CDR1 is LGHNT and CDR2 is FRNRAP. The CDR3 covers 13 residues. The CDR3 is CASARGSNQPQHF. CDR3 in DNA: TGTGCTAGTGCCCGTGGAAGCAATCAGCCCCAGCATTTT.

This clonotype was observed at least ten times. The CDR3 loop reads CASSPPSGVLAKNIQYF. The CDR3 coding sequence is TGTGCCAGCTCACCACCATCAGGGGTCCTAGCCAAAAACATTCAGTACTTC. This chain uses TRBV18 with TRBJ2-4; perhaps TRBD1 as D (6 bases). The CDR3 consists of 17 residues. Deletions cut 0 bases from V and 0 bases from J, with 12 bases between. Germline CDR1 reads KGHSH; CDR2 reads LQKENI.

This clonotype came up a few times. The chain couples TRBV5-5 to TRBJ2-7, with TRBD1 matching 9 bases. The CDR3 length is 15 residues. Germline CDR1 is SGHKS and CDR2 is YYEKEE (reference sequence). Losses at the gene ends were 4 bases for V and 0 bases for J; bases not matched to a gene: 5. This CDR3 reads CASSADRGSSYEQYF. CDR3 in DNA: TGTGCCAGCAGCGCTGACAGGGGGAGCTCCTACGAGCAGTACTTC.

This clonotype was observed a few times. Sequence at one end of the junction differs from germline and may be a read error. V and J are TRBV2 and TRBJ2-5; TRBD1 aligns across 8 bases. The CDR3 loop spans 19 amino acids. Germline loops: CDR1 SNHLY, CDR2 FYNNEI. CDR3 protein: CTSSSSGTGSIPQQETQYF. CDR3 sequence (DNA): TGTACCAGCAGTTCTTCCGGGACAGGTAGTATTCCACAACAAGAGACCCAGTACTTC. Full variable domain (rest looked up from reference TRBV2 and TRBJ2-5): EPEVTQTPSHQVTQMGQEVILRCVPISNHLYFYWYRQILGQKVEFLVSFYNNEISEKSEIFDDQFSVERPDGSNFTLKIRSTKLEDSAMYFCTSSSSGTGSIPQQETQYFGPGTRLLVL.

Many counts were recorded for this clonotype. The chain joins TRBV12-3 or TRBV12-4 to TRBJ2-3; D is ambiguous. The V gene lost 5 bases and the J gene lost 0 bases, with 9 bases spanning the gap. The CDR3 is made up of 14 amino acids. CDR3 residues: CASSQVTSTDTQYF. For the CDR3, the DNA is TGTGCCAGCAGTCAAGTGACTAGCACAGATACGCAGTATTTT.

This clonotype has a count of ten or more. The J gene is TRBJ2-7, the V gene TRBV7-2; possible D gene TRBD2, 5 bases. Germline V gene lookup returns CDR1 SGHTA and CDR2 FQGNSA. Trimming left V 5 bases short and J 1 base short, with 15 bases between. This CDR3 spans 15 amino acids. This CDR3 reads CASSRADWVSYEQYF. The CDR3 coding sequence is TGTGCCAGCAGCCGTGCGGACTGGGTATCCTACGAGCAGTACTTC.

Here the CDR3 DNA reads TGTGCCAGCAGCTTGGCCACGAAACGCACAGATACGCAGTATTTT. This sequence encodes CASSLATKRTDTQYF. The rearrangement joins TRBV5-6 to TRBJ2-3; no clear D. Germline CDR1 is SGHDT and CDR2 is YYEEEE. This CDR3 spans 15 amino acids. The V and J ends lost 0 bases and 1 base respectively, with 9 bases between them.

This clonotype was found many times. V and J are TRBV27 and TRBJ1-5, with D uncertain. CDR3 length equals 13 residues. The V end lost 8 bases, the J end lost 0 bases, and 8 bases lay between the germline ends. Germline V CDR1 and CDR2: MNHEY, SMNVEV (reference sequence). In nucleotides, the CDR3 is TGTGCCAGCGGCCATCATAGCAATCAGCCCCAGCATTTT. Translating it yields CASGHHSNQPQHF.

A word on this clonotype: A much larger clone lies a single base off, so this may be a read error. The chain recombines TRBV15 with TRBJ2-2, with TRBD2 matching over 9 bases. Germline CDR1 LNHNV, CDR2 YYDKDF (reference sequence). The CDR3 spans 16 residues. The CDR3 DNA follows: TGTGCCAACAGCAGAGTGCGGGGGGGCCATGGCGGGGAGCTGTTTTTT. It encodes CANSRVRGGHGGELFF.

In this sample, this clonotype turned up many times. The V call is TRBV4-3, the J call TRBJ1-4, with a possible D match to TRBD1 (6 bases). Germline V lookup: CDR1 LGHNA, CDR2 YSLEER. The CDR3 spans 14 residues. V lost 4 bases to trimming and J lost 7 bases, with 13 bases between them. The CDR3 sequence: CASSPRGNGEKLFF. DNA of the CDR3: TGCGCCAGCAGCCCCAGGGGTAATGGTGAAAAACTGTTTTTT.

This clonotype was detected many times. This chain joins TRBV6-5 and TRBJ1-1; TRBD1 is a possible D gene (5 bases). V was pared by 2 bases and J by 0 bases, with 7 bases between. The CDR3 loop spans 14 amino acids. The germline V gene has CDR1 MNHEY and CDR2 SVGAGI. Here the CDR3 reads CASSYRGVNTEAFF. CDR3 nucleotide sequence: TGTGCCAGCAGTTACCGGGGGGTGAACACTGAAGCTTTCTTT.

This clonotype was recorded at least ten times. The chain recombines TRBV24-1 with TRBJ1-1; D ambiguous. Germline V gene lookup returns CDR1 KGHDR and CDR2 SFDVKD. Trimming stripped 9 bases from V and 1 base from J, with 8 bases between. The CDR3 contains 12 residues. The chain's CDR3 is CATRRGNTEAFF. The CDR3 DNA sequence: TGTGCCACCCGTCGGGGGAACACTGAAGCTTTCTTT.

This rearrangement joins TRBV24-1 to TRBJ2-7, with TRBD1 matching over 9 bases. Germline V CDR1 and CDR2: KGHDR, SFDVKD. This CDR3 spans 15 amino acids. The V and J ends lost 6 bases and 0 bases, in that order; junction bases with no gene match: 5. DNA of the CDR3: TGTGCCACCAGTCACGGACAGGGGAGCTCCTACGAGCAGTACTTC. It yields the protein CATSHGQGSSYEQYF.

This clonotype was seen repeatedly, ten times or more. The gene calls are TRBV24-1 and TRBJ1-2, with D possibly TRBD1 on 5 matching bases. Germline CDR1 reads KGHDR; CDR2 reads SFDVKD. There are 12 residues in the CDR3. V lost 9 bases and J lost 7, with 14 bases in between. For the CDR3, the DNA is TGTGCCACCTCGGGACGGGTTGGTGGCTACACCTTC. This gives the protein CATSGRVGGYTF.

This sequence joins TRBV4-1 and TRBJ2-3; D may be TRBD2 (6 bases). V lost 3 bases and J 3 bases, leaving 16 bases between the germline ends. CDR1 MGHRA and CDR2 YSYEKL come from the germline V gene. The CDR3 extends over 16 amino acids. This CDR3 is CASSQIGGPVTDTQYF. Here the CDR3 DNA reads TGCGCCAGCAGCCAGATAGGAGGGCCGGTGACAGATACGCAGTATTTT.

This clonotype was observed a handful of times. The CDR3 region is CASSQGRSSYEQYF. For the CDR3, the DNA is TGCGCCAGCAGCCAAGGACGGTCCTCCTACGAGCAGTACTTC. The V gene is TRBV4-3, the J gene TRBJ2-7; D uncertain. Germline V lookup: CDR1 LGHNA, CDR2 YSLEER. V lost 1 base and J lost 0, with 7 bases in between. The CDR3 length is 14 residues.

In its sample, this clonotype was seen many times. The genes are TRBV4-1 and TRBJ2-7; a possible D gene is TRBD2 (6 bases). Germline loops: CDR1 MGHRA, CDR2 YSYEKL. The CDR3 is made up of 15 amino acids. Trimming cost V 4 bases and J 1 base, with 14 bases left between them. The CDR3 sequence is CASSLFSGVSYEQYF. CDR3 DNA sequence: TGCGCCAGCAGCCTATTCTCGGGGGTTTCCTACGAGCAGTACTTC.

In this sample, this clonotype turned up many times. The chain links TRBV27 to TRBJ2-1; D gene unclear. Germline V gene data show CDR1 as MNHEY and CDR2 as SMNVEV (reference sequence). This CDR3 has 15 residues. V lost 2 bases and J lost 7, with 15 bases in between. This CDR3 is CASSLVRLTWNEQFF. CDR3 DNA: TGTGCCAGCAGTTTAGTGAGACTGACTTGGAATGAGCAGTTCTTC.

There are many counts of this clonotype. The rearrangement uses TRBV27 and TRBJ1-2; 12 nucleotides agree with TRBD1. Trimming cost V 6 bases and J 6 bases; bases outside gene matches: 8. Germline V lookup: CDR1 MNHEY, CDR2 SMNVEV (reference sequence). CDR3 size: 15 residues. The CDR3 nucleotides are TGTGCCAGCAGGGACCCGGGACAGGGGGCAAATGGCTACACCTTC. Translating gives CASRDPGQGANGYTF.

This clonotype was observed many times. The chain links TRBV27 to TRBJ2-3, with TRBD2 matching over 8 bases. This CDR3 is built from 13 residues. J gave up 5 bases and V 7 bases, and 5 bases lay outside the gene matches. The germline V gene has CDR1 MNHEY and CDR2 SMNVEV (reference sequence). CDR3: CASMGLGVDTQYF. CDR3 coding DNA: TGTGCCAGCATGGGACTAGGGGTAGATACGCAGTATTTT.

In its sample, this clonotype was seen many times. The gene calls are TRBV5-1 and TRBJ1-2; no definite D call. The CDR3 covers 11 residues. With 6 bases removed from V and 4 bases from J, the gap between germline ends came to 7 bases. CDR1 SGHRS and CDR2 YFSETQ come from the germline V gene. Written as DNA, the CDR3 is TGCGCCAGCACAGGCGGCTATGGCTACACCTTC. Its protein product is CASTGGYGYTF.

This clonotype was detected many times. This chain joins TRBV5-1 and TRBJ2-1, with TRBD1 as a possible D gene (6 bases). This CDR3 is 16 amino acids long. V lost 3 bases and J 2 bases, leaving 15 bases between the germline ends. Germline V gene sequence: CDR1 SGHRS, CDR2 YFSETQ. The CDR3 protein is CASSWTSGVPYNEQFF. The CDR3 DNA follows: TGCGCCAGCAGCTGGACCTCAGGGGTCCCCTACAATGAGCAGTTCTTC.

This clonotype has a count of ten or more. CDR3 in DNA: TGCAGTGCTAGGACTAGCGGGATATACGAGCAGTACTTC. The encoded protein is CSARTSGIYEQYF. The chain links TRBV20-1 to TRBJ2-7; the match to TRBD2 covers 11 bases. This CDR3 region has 13 residues. Per germline, CDR1 DFQATT and CDR2 SNEGSKA (reference sequence). The J segment lost 4 bases and the V segment lost 3 bases, leaving 2 bases of the junction unmatched.

At least ten counts were recorded for this clonotype. This CDR3 is missing its conserved last phenylalanine or tryptophan, likely due to a read error. The DNA is omitted, as the CDR3 cannot be located on it reliably, and the CDR3 follows TCRdb's listing. This chain links TRBV29-1 with TRBJ1-1; the D call in the table, TRBD1, was not verified against the DNA. CDR1 and CDR2 (germline): SQVTM, ANQGSEA. The CDR3 length is 8 residues, termini included. This CDR3 reads CSVEKGAL.

V is TRBV11-1 and J is TRBJ2-1; D call uncertain. Germline-derived CDR1 and CDR2 are SGHAT and FQDESV (reference sequence). The CDR3 is 13 residues long. V was shortened by 8 bases and J by 2 bases, with 10 bases between the two germline ends. The CDR3 loop reads CASGFSAYNEQFF. The CDR3, as DNA: TGTGCCAGCGGATTTTCAGCCTACAATGAGCAGTTCTTC.

Many counts were recorded for this clonotype. The chain couples TRBV12-3 or TRBV12-4 to TRBJ2-1; 12 positions agree with TRBD2. The J segment lost 2 bases and the V segment lost 7 bases, leaving 9 bases of the junction unmatched. CDR3 size: 17 residues. The CDR3 here is CASIPGLAGGTYNEQFF. The DNA of the CDR3 is TGTGCCAGCATCCCCGGGCTAGCGGGAGGGACCTACAATGAGCAGTTCTTC.

This chain links TRBV30 with TRBJ2-1; D is possibly TRBD1 or TRBD2 (5 bases each). Germline loops: CDR1 GTSNPN, CDR2 SVGIG (reference sequence). The CDR3 runs 16 residues. V was trimmed by 5 bases and J by 0 bases, leaving 17 bases between them. CDR3 region: CAWQVSWGSSYNEQFF. The CDR3 DNA follows: TGTGCCTGGCAAGTGTCCTGGGGGAGCTCCTACAATGAGCAGTTCTTC.